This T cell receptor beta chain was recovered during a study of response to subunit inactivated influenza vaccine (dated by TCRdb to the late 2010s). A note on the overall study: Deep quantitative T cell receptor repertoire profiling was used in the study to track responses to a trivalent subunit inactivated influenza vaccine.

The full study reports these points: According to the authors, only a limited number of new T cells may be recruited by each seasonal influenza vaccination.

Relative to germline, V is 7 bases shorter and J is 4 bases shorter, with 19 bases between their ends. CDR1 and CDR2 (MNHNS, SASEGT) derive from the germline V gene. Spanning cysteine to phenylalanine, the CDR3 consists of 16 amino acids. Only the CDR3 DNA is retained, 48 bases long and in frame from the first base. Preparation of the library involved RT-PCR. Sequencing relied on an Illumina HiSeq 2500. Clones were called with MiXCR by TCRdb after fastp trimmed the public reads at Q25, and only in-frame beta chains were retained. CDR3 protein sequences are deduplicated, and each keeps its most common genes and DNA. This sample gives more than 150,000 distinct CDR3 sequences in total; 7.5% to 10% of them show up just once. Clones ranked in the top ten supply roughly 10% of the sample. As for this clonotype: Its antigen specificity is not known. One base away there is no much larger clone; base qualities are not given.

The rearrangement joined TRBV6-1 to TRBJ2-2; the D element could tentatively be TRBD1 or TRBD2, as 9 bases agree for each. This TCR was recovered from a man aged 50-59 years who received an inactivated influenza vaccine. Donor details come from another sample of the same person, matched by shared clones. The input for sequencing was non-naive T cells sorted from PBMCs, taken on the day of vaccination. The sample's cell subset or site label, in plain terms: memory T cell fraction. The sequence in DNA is TGTGCCAGCACCCCTAGCGGGACAGGGACCACCGGGGAGCTGTTTTTT. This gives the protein CASTPSGTGTTGELFF.